This TCR beta chain was sequenced during a study of blood T cell repertoires in COVID-19. Study information: Acute and convalescent COVID-19 specimens originated in the United States, Italy and Spain.

Participants had their cohort set by participant-reported clinical history. Each recovered donor of Cohort 3 presented with two negative PCRs, clearance, or symptom resolution. The CDR3 sequence is 14 residues long. The germline V gene has CDR1 SGHTA and CDR2 FQGTGA. J lost 5 bases, V lost 3 bases, and 2 bases had no gene match. Here immunoSEQ multiplex PCR was the method, and the copy in TCRdb shows in-frame clones only, minus some. The sample records around 390,000 clones, 80% to 90% being singletons. This chain links TRBV7-3 with TRBJ2-1, with 9 nucleotides matching TRBD1. This clonotype was obtained from a woman in her forties or fifties who had recovered from COVID-19. The specimen was PBMCs or T cells enriched from blood (not recorded which). The CDR3 loop is CASSLDRGHNEQFF. DNA for the CDR3: TGTGCCAGCAGCTTGGACAGGGGACACAATGAGCAGTTCTTC.